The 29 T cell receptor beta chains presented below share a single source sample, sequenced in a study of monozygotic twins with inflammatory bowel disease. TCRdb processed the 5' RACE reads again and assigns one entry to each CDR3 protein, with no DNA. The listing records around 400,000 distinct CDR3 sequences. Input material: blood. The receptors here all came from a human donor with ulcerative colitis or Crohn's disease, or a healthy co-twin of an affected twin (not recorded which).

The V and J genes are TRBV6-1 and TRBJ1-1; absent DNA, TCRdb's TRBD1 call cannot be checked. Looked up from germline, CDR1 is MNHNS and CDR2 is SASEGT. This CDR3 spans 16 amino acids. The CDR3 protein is CASSTGTVKMNTEAFF.

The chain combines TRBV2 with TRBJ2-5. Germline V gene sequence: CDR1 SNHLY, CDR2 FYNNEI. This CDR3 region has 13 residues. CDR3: CASIRLGQETQYF.

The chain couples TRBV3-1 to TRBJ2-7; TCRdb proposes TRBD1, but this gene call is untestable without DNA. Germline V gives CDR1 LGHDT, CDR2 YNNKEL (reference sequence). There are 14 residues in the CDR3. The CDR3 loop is CASSFRQGNYEQYF.

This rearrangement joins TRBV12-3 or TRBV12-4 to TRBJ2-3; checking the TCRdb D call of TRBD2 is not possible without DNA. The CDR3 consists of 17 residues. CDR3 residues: CASSSRTSGRHPDTQYF.

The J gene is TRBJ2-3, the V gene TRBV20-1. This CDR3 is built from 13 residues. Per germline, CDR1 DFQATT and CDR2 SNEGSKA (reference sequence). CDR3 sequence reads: CSASFRGQNTQYF.

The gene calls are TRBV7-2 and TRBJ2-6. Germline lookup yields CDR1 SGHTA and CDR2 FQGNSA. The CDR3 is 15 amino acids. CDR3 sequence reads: CASSLRIAGANVLTF.

The CDR3 reads CASSVQGNQPQHF. The chain employs TRBV5-1 and TRBJ1-5; the TRBD1 assignment by TCRdb is unverifiable without DNA. From germline, CDR1 is SGHRS and CDR2 YFSETQ. The CDR3 is 13 residues long.

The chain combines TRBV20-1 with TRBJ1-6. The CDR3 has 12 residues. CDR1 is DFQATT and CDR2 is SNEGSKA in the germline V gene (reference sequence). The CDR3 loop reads CSGTDENSPLHF.

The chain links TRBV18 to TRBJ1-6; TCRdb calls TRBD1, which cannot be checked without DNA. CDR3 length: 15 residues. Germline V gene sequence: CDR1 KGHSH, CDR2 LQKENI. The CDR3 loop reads CASSPDLGAGSPLHF.

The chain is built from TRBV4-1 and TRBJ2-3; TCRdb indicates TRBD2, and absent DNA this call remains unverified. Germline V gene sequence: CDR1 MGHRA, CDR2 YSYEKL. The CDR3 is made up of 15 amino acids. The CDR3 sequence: CASSLRASGTDTQYF.

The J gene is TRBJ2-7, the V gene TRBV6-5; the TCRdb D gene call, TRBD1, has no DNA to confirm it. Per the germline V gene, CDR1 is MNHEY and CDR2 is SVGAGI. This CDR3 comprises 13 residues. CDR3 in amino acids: CASSFGNNYEQYF.

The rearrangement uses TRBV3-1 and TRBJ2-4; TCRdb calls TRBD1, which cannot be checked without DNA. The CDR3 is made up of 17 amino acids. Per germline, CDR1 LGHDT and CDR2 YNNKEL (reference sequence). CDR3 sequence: CASSQKRTRGRENIQYF.

The CDR3 here is CASSQDLGQYNEQFF. This sequence joins TRBV4-2 and TRBJ2-1. Germline assignment: CDR1 LGHNA and CDR2 YNFKEQ. The CDR3 is made up of 15 amino acids.

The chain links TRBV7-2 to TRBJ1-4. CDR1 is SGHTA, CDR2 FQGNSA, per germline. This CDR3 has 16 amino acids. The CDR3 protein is CASSFGIQAGNEKLFF.

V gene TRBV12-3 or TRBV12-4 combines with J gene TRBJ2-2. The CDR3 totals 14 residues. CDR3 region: CASSRSYKSGELFF.

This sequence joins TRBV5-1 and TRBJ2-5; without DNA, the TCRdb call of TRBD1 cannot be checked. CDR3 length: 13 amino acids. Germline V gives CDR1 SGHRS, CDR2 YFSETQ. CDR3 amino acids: CASSSVTQETQYF. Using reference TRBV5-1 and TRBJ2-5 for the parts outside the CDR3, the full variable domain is KAGVTQTPRYLIKTRGQQVTLSCSPISGHRSVSWYQQTPGQGLQFLFEYFSETQRNKGNFPGRFSGRQFSNSRSEMNVSTLELGDSALYLCASSSVTQETQYFGPGTRLLVL.

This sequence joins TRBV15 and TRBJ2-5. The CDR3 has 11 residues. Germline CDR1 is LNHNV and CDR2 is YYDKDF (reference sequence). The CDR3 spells CATSRGGGQYF.

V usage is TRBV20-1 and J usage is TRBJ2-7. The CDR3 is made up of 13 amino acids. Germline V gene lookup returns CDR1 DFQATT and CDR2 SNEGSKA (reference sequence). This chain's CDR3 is CSARSQATYEQYF.

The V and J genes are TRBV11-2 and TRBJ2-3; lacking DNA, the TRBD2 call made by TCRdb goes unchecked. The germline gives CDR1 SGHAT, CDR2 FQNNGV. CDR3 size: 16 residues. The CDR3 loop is CASSLSSGGGVDTQYF. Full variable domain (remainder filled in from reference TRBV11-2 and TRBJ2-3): EAGVAQSPRYKIIEKRQSVAFWCNPISGHATLYWYQQILGQGPKLLIQFQNNGVVDDSQLPKDRFSAERLKGVDSTLKIQPAKLEDSAVYLCASSLSSGGGVDTQYFGPGTRLTVL.

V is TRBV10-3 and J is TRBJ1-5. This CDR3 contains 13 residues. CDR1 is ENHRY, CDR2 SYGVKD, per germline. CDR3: CAISEITGQPQHF.

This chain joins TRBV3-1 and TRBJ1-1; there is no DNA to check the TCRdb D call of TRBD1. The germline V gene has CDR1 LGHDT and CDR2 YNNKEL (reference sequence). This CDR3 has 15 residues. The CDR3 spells CASSQDGTPWTEAFF.

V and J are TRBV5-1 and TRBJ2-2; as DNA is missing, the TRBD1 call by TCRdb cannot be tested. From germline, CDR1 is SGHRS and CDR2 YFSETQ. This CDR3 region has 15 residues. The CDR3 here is CASSWGQGESGELFF.

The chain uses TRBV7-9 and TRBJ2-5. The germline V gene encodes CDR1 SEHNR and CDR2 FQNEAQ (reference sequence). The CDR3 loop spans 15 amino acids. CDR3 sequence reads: CASSGELPNQETQYF.

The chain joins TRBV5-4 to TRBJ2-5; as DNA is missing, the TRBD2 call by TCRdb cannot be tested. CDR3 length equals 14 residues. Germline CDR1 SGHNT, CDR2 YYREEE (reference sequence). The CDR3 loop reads CASSFSQNQETQYF.

The CDR3 protein is CASSILGGSDEQFF. The chain joins TRBV19 to TRBJ2-1; the D call from TCRdb, TRBD2, cannot be confirmed without DNA. This CDR3 is 14 amino acids long. Germline V CDR1 and CDR2: LNHDA, SQIVND (reference sequence).

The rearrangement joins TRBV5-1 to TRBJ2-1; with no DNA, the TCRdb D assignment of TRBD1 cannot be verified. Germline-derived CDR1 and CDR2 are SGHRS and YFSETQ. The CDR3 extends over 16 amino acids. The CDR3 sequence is CASSPLGVGGAGEQFF.

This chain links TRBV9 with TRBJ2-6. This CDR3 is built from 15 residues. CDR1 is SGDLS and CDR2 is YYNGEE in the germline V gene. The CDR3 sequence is CASSPHAYGANVLTF.

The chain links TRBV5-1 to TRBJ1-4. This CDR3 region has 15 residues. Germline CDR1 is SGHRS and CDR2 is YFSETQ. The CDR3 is CASSLTGSTNEKLFF.

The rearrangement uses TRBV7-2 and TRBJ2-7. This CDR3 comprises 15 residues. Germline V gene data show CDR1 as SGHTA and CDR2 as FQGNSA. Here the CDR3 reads CASSLGSRGRYEQYF.